This TCR beta chain comes out of a study of blood T cell repertoires in COVID-19. This clone was seen a handful of times. The method was immunoSEQ multiplex PCR; TCRdb's version includes in-frame clones alone and lacks a portion of them. Of about 85,000 clones listed, approximately 79% are singletons. CDR1 WNHNN and CDR2 SYGVQD come from the germline V gene (reference sequence). The CDR3 sequence is 16 residues long. Trimming removed 8 bases at V and 2 bases at J, with 19 bases between. The chain uses TRBV10-1 and TRBJ1-5; tentative D call: TRBD1 (6 bases). The origin of this receptor is a man between 65 and 85 years old with acute or convalescent COVID-19. The specimen was peripheral blood. The CDR3 sequence is CASLGQFFSGNQPQHF. The CDR3 DNA reads TGCGCCAGCCTCGGACAGTTTTTTTCGGGCAATCAGCCCCAGCATTTT.